The 4 T cell receptor beta chains listed next were all sequenced from one sample in a study of T cells in Graves' hyperthyroidism and ophthalmopathy. The TCR beta CDR3 regions underwent amplification using RNA transcripts as the source. The TCR CDR3 first-round RT-PCR relied on the HTBI primer set. TCRdb reanalysed the multiplex PCR reads using MiXCR and keeps one entry per CDR3 protein. The sample has about 840,000 distinct CDR3 sequences, 38% seen once. Source material: blood. These receptors all come from a man aged 18 to 29 with Graves' hyperthyroidism.

V usage is TRBV5-1 and J usage is TRBJ2-7; D is possibly TRBD1 or TRBD2 (5 bases each). Germline CDR1 reads SGHRS; CDR2 reads YFSETQ. The V end lost 0 bases, the J end lost 5 bases, and 15 bases lay between the germline ends. The CDR3 runs 15 residues. CDR3 DNA: TGCGCCAGCAGCTTGGCCGGGGCTGCTTCGGACGAGCAGTACTTC. Translation: CASSLAGAASDEQYF.

The chain combines TRBV5-5 with TRBJ1-5; D ambiguous. CDR3 length: 15 amino acids. Per the germline V gene, CDR1 is SGHKS and CDR2 is YYEKEE (reference sequence). V lost 0 bases to trimming and J lost 12 bases, with 19 bases between them. The CDR3 DNA sequence: TGTGCCAGCAGCTTGGCCCTCGAAGCCTCGGGCAACCAGCATTTT. Translating gives CASSLALEASGNQHF. The full variable domain, rest sourced from reference TRBV5-5 and TRBJ1-5, is DAGVTQSPTHLIKTRGQQVTLRCSPISGHKSVSWYQQVLGQGPQFIFQYYEKEERGRGNFPDRFSARQFPNYSSELNVNALLLGDSALYLCASSLALEASGNQHFGDGTRLSIL.

J is TRBJ2-2 and V is TRBV9, with 10 nucleotides matching TRBD1. Germline V gene data show CDR1 as SGDLS and CDR2 as YYNGEE. V lost 3 bases to trimming and J lost 8 bases; unmatched junction nucleotides: 4. The CDR3 totals 14 residues. As DNA, the CDR3 is TGTGCCAGCAGCGGACAGGGGGCTATTGGGGAGCTGTTTTTT. Translated: CASSGQGAIGELFF.

This clonotype was seen a handful of times. The chain combines TRBV2 with TRBJ2-7, with D perhaps TRBD1 (6 bases). Germline V lookup: CDR1 SNHLY, CDR2 FYNNEI. Deletions cut 7 bases from V and 2 bases from J, with 9 bases between. This CDR3 contains 12 residues. The CDR3 DNA reads TGTGCCAGCAAGGGACACCCCTACGAGCAGTACTTC. This gives the protein CASKGHPYEQYF. The complete variable domain, with remaining parts taken from reference TRBV2 and TRBJ2-7, reads EPEVTQTPSHQVTQMGQEVILRCVPISNHLYFYWYRQILGQKVEFLVSFYNNEISEKSEIFDDQFSVERPDGSNFTLKIRSTKLEDSAMYFCASKGHPYEQYFGPGTRLTVT.